A single sample gave rise to the 25 T cell receptor beta chains below, sequenced in a study of T cells in Graves' hyperthyroidism and ophthalmopathy. The CDR3 regions of TCR beta were amplified from RNA transcripts. In the first-round RT-PCR of the TCR CDR3, the HTBI primer set was used. TCRdb independently ran MiXCR on the multiplex PCR reads; one entry per CDR3 protein. The repertoire holds hundreds of thousands of distinct CDR3 sequences, around 21% seen once, with 30% to 40% in the top ten. The material sequenced was blood. These receptors were obtained from a man aged 25 to 40 with Graves' ophthalmopathy.

This chain connects TRBV12-3 or TRBV12-4 to TRBJ2-7; no clear D. V lost 3 bases and J 7 bases, leaving 10 bases between the germline ends. CDR3 length: 12 amino acids. CDR3 nucleotides: TGTGCCAGCAGTTTCTACTCTCAAGAGCAGTACTTC. Translated: CASSFYSQEQYF.

The rearrangement joins TRBV19 to TRBJ2-5, with D perhaps TRBD1 (6 bases). This CDR3 has 13 residues. V lost 2 bases, J lost 4 bases, and 8 bases lay in between. CDR1 is LNHDA, CDR2 SQIVND, per germline (reference sequence). The CDR3 region is CASSISRGETQYF. Written as DNA, the CDR3 is TGTGCCAGTAGTATAAGCAGGGGAGAGACCCAGTACTTC.

This clonotype was counted many times. The gene calls are TRBV30 and TRBJ1-5; D remains ambiguous. Deletions cut 2 bases from V and 4 bases from J, with 9 bases between. CDR1 GTSNPN and CDR2 SVGIG come from the germline V gene (reference sequence). This CDR3 contains 13 residues. The CDR3 is CAWSLDGNQPQHF. In DNA, the CDR3 is TGTGCCTGGAGTCTGGACGGTAATCAGCCCCAGCATTTT. Drawing the rest from reference TRBV30 and TRBJ1-5, the complete variable domain is SQTIHQWPATLVQPVGSPLSLECTVEGTSNPNLYWYRQAAGRGLQLLFYSVGIGQISSEVPQNLSASRPQDRQFILSSKKLLLSDSGFYLCAWSLDGNQPQHFGDGTRLSIL.

This clonotype was observed many times. This chain links TRBV11-2 with TRBJ2-3; 9 bases fit TRBD2. This CDR3 contains 15 residues. Germline trimming cut 2 bases from V and 4 bases from J; bases unmatched to any gene: 4. The V gene's germline CDR1 is SGHAT and CDR2 FQNNGV. In DNA, the CDR3 is TGTGCCAGCAGCTTATTAGCGGGAGCCCCAGATACGCAGTATTTT. Translated, it gives CASSLLAGAPDTQYF. The full variable domain, in which reference TRBV11-2 and TRBJ2-3 provide the parts outside the CDR3, is EAGVAQSPRYKIIEKRQSVAFWCNPISGHATLYWYQQILGQGPKLLIQFQNNGVVDDSQLPKDRFSAERLKGVDSTLKIQPAKLEDSAVYLCASSLLAGAPDTQYFGPGTRLTVL.

The chain links TRBV6-1 to TRBJ2-7; 8 positions agree with TRBD1. Germline V gene sequence: CDR1 MNHNS, CDR2 SASEGT. J was trimmed by 4 bases and V by 1 base; bases with no gene match: 6. The CDR3 totals 15 residues. As DNA, the CDR3 is TGTGCCAGCAGTGAAGGGACAGGGATTTTGTACGAGCAGTACTTC. It encodes CASSEGTGILYEQYF.

This clonotype was picked up a small number of times. The chain recombines TRBV30 with TRBJ2-7; 11 nucleotides align to TRBD1. J gave up 3 bases and V 7 bases, and 8 bases lay outside the gene matches. Germline V gene lookup returns CDR1 GTSNPN and CDR2 SVGIG (reference sequence). There are 14 residues in the CDR3. Here the CDR3 DNA reads TGTGCCTCGGACGCCGGGACAGGGGGCTACGAGCAGTACTTC. It specifies CASDAGTGGYEQYF.

This clonotype was detected ten times or more. The chain couples TRBV28 to TRBJ1-5; no definite D call. Germline-derived CDR1 and CDR2 are MDHEN and SYDVKM. The CDR3 is made up of 12 amino acids. Trimming cost V 6 bases and J 3 bases, with 6 bases left between them. The CDR3 coding sequence is TGTGCCAGCAGCCTCCTCAATCAGCCCCAGCATTTT. It encodes CASSLLNQPQHF.

This clonotype came up a few times. This chain links TRBV29-1 with TRBJ2-7, with unresolved D. This CDR3 is 15 amino acids long. Per the germline V gene, CDR1 is SQVTM and CDR2 is ANQGSEA. The V end lost 3 bases, the J end lost 6 bases, and 21 bases lay between the germline ends. The CDR3 reads CSVEMQPPPTSEQYF. In DNA form, the CDR3 reads TGCAGCGTTGAGATGCAACCTCCTCCTACGAGCGAGCAGTACTTC.

This clonotype was seen just once. The chain uses TRBV20-1 and TRBJ2-1, with 9 positions matching TRBD2. V gave up 8 bases and J gave up 5 bases; unmatched junction bases: 13. This CDR3 region has 15 residues. The germline CDR1 and CDR2 sequences are DFQATT and SNEGSKA (reference sequence). CDR3 sequence (DNA): TGCAGTCCGCGCCGGGCGGGGGGGGATAACAATGAGCAGTTCTTC. Amino acids: CSPRRAGGDNNEQFF.

The table lists this clonotype with a few counts. V and J are TRBV5-5 and TRBJ2-1; 10 bases are a match to TRBD2. There are 21 residues in the CDR3. Germline CDR1 SGHKS, CDR2 YYEKEE (reference sequence). V gave up 1 base and J gave up 2 bases; unmatched junction bases: 18. CDR3 nucleotide sequence: TGTGCCAGCAGCTTGAGCGTACGTGGACTAGCGGTGGAGGGACCCTACAATGAGCAGTTCTTC. Amino acids: CASSLSVRGLAVEGPYNEQFF.

V usage is TRBV5-1 and J usage is TRBJ1-5; D ambiguous. The CDR3 loop spans 14 amino acids. Between the trimmed V and J ends, which lost 4 bases and 4 bases, there was a span of 12 bases. The germline gives CDR1 SGHRS, CDR2 YFSETQ. CDR3 in DNA: TGCGCCAGCAGCCCCCCCGACGGGAATCAGCCCCAGCATTTT. It encodes CASSPPDGNQPQHF.

This clonotype was counted a few times. In nucleotides, the CDR3 is TGTGCCAGCAGCAACCAGCTGGGGGGGGCGCATGGCTACACCTTC. It is translated as CASSNQLGGAHGYTF. This sequence joins TRBV7-8 and TRBJ1-2; a possible D gene is TRBD1 (6 bases). CDR1 is SGHVS, CDR2 FQNEAQ, per germline. Trimming took 5 bases from V and 6 from J, leaving 19 bases between them. The CDR3 is 15 residues long.

The table lists this clonotype with many counts. The chain employs TRBV3-1 and TRBJ2-7; 8 bases align to TRBD2. J was trimmed by 4 bases and V by 4 bases; bases with no gene match: 6. CDR1 is LGHDT, CDR2 YNNKEL, per germline (reference sequence). There are 14 residues in the CDR3. The CDR3 region is CASSPRGLAYEQYF. The CDR3 nucleotides read TGTGCCAGCAGCCCCAGAGGACTAGCATACGAGCAGTACTTC.

V gene TRBV19 combines with J gene TRBJ2-7; 15 bases align to TRBD2. From germline, CDR1 is LNHDA and CDR2 SQIVND (reference sequence). J was trimmed by 4 bases and V by 8 bases; bases with no gene match: 6. CDR3 size: 15 residues. This CDR3 reads CASGSGTSGRYEQYF. For the CDR3, the DNA is TGTGCCAGTGGATCCGGGACTAGCGGGAGGTACGAGCAGTACTTC.

This clonotype showed up just a few times. The chain couples TRBV5-1 to TRBJ2-2, with TRBD2 identical over 9 bases. This CDR3 contains 17 residues. The ends lost 2 bases at V and 2 bases at J; junction bases unmatched: 7. The germline V gene has CDR1 SGHRS and CDR2 YFSETQ. CDR3 residues: CASSLRTSERNTGELFF. The CDR3 nucleotides read TGCGCCAGCAGCTTAAGGACTAGCGAGAGAAACACCGGGGAGCTGTTTTTT.

This clonotype has only a few counts. This chain joins TRBV25-1 and TRBJ2-1; 8 bases are a match to TRBD2. The germline V gene has CDR1 MGHDK and CDR2 SYGVNS. With V trimmed by 1 base and J by 6 bases, 8 bases remained unmatched. The CDR3 runs 16 residues. In nucleotides, the CDR3 is TGTGCCAGCAGTGAATCGGGTGGGACTAGATCCAATGAGCAGTTCTTC. Translation: CASSESGGTRSNEQFF.

As DNA, the CDR3 is TGTGCCAGCAGTTCCCGGGACAGGGGATATAGCAATCAGCCCCAGCATTTT. It codes for CASSSRDRGYSNQPQHF. The V and J genes are TRBV6-1 and TRBJ1-5; 10 bases align to TRBD1. With 5 bases clipped from V and 0 bases from J, the junction kept 7 bases outside the gene matches. The CDR3 sequence is 17 residues long. Germline-derived CDR1 and CDR2 are MNHNS and SASEGT.

This clonotype was counted at least ten times. The V gene is TRBV11-2, the J gene TRBJ2-7; 10 nucleotides agree with TRBD2. Germline CDR1 and CDR2: SGHAT and FQNNGV. V shed 1 base and J 5 bases; nucleotides not matched to a gene: 2. This CDR3 contains 14 residues. In nucleotides, the CDR3 is TGTGCCAGCAGCTTAGGGGGACTAGCGAACGAGCAGTACTTC. Translated: CASSLGGLANEQYF.

This clonotype was observed at least ten times. The chain combines TRBV20-1 with TRBJ1-1, with D possibly being TRBD1 (5 bases). CDR3 length: 12 amino acids. Germline loops: CDR1 DFQATT, CDR2 SNEGSKA (reference sequence). V was cut by 8 bases and J by 6 bases, with 16 bases left in between. The DNA for the CDR3 is TGCAGTCCCTGGGGCAGGACCGCTGAAGCTTTCTTT. It specifies CSPWGRTAEAFF.

This clonotype was seen more than once but under ten times. V gene TRBV12-3 or TRBV12-4 combines with J gene TRBJ2-7, with D perhaps TRBD1 or TRBD2 (6 bases each). The CDR3 is 16 residues long. V was trimmed by 2 bases and J by 6 bases, leaving 20 bases between them. Here the CDR3 reads CASSLRGTAPLVEQYF. The CDR3 nucleotides are TGTGCCAGCAGTTTAAGGGGGACTGCCCCTCTTGTCGAGCAGTACTTC.

This clonotype was found a few times. The chain couples TRBV30 to TRBJ2-6, with D uncertain. Germline V gene data show CDR1 as GTSNPN and CDR2 as SVGIG (reference sequence). This CDR3 comprises 13 residues. Between the trimmed V and J ends, which lost 4 bases and 2 bases, there was a span of 6 bases. CDR3: CAWIGAGANVLTF. CDR3 sequence (DNA): TGTGCCTGGATTGGGGCTGGGGCCAACGTCCTGACTTTC. The whole variable domain, filled in from reference TRBV30 and TRBJ2-6, reads SQTIHQWPATLVQPVGSPLSLECTVEGTSNPNLYWYRQAAGRGLQLLFYSVGIGQISSEVPQNLSASRPQDRQFILSSKKLLLSDSGFYLCAWIGAGANVLTFGAGSRLTVL.

This clonotype was detected ten times or more. The chain couples TRBV28 to TRBJ2-5; D is undetermined. Trimming took 5 bases from V and 1 from J, leaving 11 bases between them. The CDR3 covers 14 residues. Germline values: CDR1 MDHEN, CDR2 SYDVKM. CDR3 residues: CASSPSAVQETQYF. The CDR3 DNA reads TGTGCCAGCAGTCCCTCGGCCGTCCAAGAGACCCAGTACTTC.

This chain links TRBV7-9 with TRBJ2-5; 10 bases align to TRBD2. Losses at the gene ends were 5 bases for V and 2 bases for J; bases not matched to a gene: 5. Germline CDR1 reads SEHNR; CDR2 reads FQNEAQ (reference sequence). CDR3 length equals 15 residues. CDR3 sequence reads: CASSVRTSGQETQYF. Here the CDR3 DNA reads TGTGCCAGCAGCGTAAGGACTAGCGGTCAAGAGACCCAGTACTTC.

This clonotype was seen more than once but under ten times. This rearrangement joins TRBV19 to TRBJ2-5, with D maybe TRBD1 (5 bases). Germline V lookup: CDR1 LNHDA, CDR2 SQIVND (reference sequence). There are 13 residues in the CDR3. Trimming took off 4 bases at V and 6 bases at J, with 12 bases between the two ends. The CDR3 is CASSTDSIQTQYF. In DNA form, the CDR3 reads TGTGCCAGTAGTACCGACAGTATCCAGACCCAGTACTTC.

This clonotype was detected many times. The chain is built from TRBV30 and TRBJ1-5; D might be TRBD1 (6 bases). V lost 3 bases and J lost 3, with 12 bases in between. The CDR3 runs to 14 residues. Germline assignment: CDR1 GTSNPN and CDR2 SVGIG (reference sequence). The DNA of the CDR3 is TGTGCCTGGAGGGCGCCAGGGGACAATCAGCCCCAGCATTTT. Its translation: CAWRAPGDNQPQHF.